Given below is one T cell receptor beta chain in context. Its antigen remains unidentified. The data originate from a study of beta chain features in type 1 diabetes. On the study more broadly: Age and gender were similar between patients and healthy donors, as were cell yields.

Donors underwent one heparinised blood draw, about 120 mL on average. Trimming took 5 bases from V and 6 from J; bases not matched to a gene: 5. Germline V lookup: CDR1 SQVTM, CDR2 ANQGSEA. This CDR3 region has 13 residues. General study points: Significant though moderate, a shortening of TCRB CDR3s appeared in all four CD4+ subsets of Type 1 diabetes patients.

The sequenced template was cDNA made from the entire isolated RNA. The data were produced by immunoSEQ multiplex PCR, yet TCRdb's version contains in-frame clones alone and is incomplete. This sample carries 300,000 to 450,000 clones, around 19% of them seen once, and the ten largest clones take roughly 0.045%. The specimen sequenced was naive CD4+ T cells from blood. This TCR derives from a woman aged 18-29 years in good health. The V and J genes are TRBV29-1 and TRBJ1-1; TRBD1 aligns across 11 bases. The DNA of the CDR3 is TGCAGCGTTACAGGACAGGGGGCTTCTGAAGCTTTCTTT. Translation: CSVTGQGASEAFF.